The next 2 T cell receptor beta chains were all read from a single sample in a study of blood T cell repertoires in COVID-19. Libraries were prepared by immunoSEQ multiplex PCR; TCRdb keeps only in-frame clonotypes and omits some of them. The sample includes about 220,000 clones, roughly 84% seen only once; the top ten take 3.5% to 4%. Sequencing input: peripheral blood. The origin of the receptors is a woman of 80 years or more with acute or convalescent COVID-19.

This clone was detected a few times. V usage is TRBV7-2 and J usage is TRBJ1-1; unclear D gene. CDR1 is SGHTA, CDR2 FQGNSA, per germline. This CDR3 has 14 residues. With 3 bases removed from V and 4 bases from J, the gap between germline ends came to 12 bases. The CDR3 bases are TGTGCCAGCAGCTTCCCTCGGGCGGGCACTGAAGCTTTCTTT. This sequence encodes CASSFPRAGTEAFF.

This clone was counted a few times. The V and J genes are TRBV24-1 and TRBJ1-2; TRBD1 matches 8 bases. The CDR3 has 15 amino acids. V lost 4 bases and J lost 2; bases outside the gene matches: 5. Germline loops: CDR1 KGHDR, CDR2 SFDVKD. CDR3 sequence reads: CATSDRTGKNYGYTF. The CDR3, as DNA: TGTGCCACCAGTGACAGGACAGGGAAGAACTATGGCTACACCTTC.